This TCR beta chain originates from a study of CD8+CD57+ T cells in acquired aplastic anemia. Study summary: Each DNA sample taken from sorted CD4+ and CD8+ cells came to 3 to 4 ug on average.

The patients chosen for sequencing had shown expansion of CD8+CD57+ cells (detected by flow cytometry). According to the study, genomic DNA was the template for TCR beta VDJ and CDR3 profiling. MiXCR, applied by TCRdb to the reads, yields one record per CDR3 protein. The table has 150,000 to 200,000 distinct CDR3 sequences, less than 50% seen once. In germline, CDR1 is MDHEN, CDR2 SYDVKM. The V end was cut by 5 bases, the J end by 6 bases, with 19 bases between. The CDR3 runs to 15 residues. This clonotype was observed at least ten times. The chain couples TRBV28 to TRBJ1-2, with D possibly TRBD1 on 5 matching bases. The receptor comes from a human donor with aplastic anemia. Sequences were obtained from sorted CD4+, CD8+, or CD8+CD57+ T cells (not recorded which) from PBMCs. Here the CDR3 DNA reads TGTGCCAGCAGTCCAACCACCTCAGGGCGGCATGGCTACACCTTC. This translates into CASSPTTSGRHGYTF.